This entry is about one T cell receptor beta chain. The source of the sample is a study of blood T cell repertoires in COVID-19. As for the study in general: There were acute and convalescent COVID-19 samples, and they came from the United States, Italy and Spain. Sources were T cells, B-cell-depleted T cells, or PBMCs; the material itself was cDNA or gDNA.

The length of the CDR3 is 15 residues. V dropped 6 bases and J dropped 0 bases, with 12 bases sitting between them. The germline CDR1 and CDR2 sequences are SNHLY and FYNNEI. As processed by the authors: Reference gene primer amplification yielded estimated nucleated cell counts. The table came from immunoSEQ multiplex PCR; TCRdb's copy has only in-frame clones and leaves some out. V and J calls and clone size are as listed in that table; D and trimming were resolved from the DNA. Of some 220,000 clones listed, around 90% are singletons. Seattle participants joined during active infection and were tracked over time.

Sequences were obtained from peripheral blood. The rearrangement joins TRBV2 to TRBJ1-5; D uncertain. The sequence was obtained from a young man with COVID-19, enrolled during active disease. For the CDR3, the DNA is TGTGCCAGCAGGGCAGATCAGTTTAGCAATCAGCCCCAGCATTTT. It specifies CASRADQFSNQPQHF. Variable domain in full (rest from reference TRBV2 and TRBJ1-5): EPEVTQTPSHQVTQMGQEVILRCVPISNHLYFYWYRQILGQKVEFLVSFYNNEISEKSEIFDDQFSVERPDGSNFTLKIRSTKLEDSAMYFCASRADQFSNQPQHFGDGTRLSIL.